The clone carrying this T cell receptor beta chain showed up many times. The target antigen is unknown. V lost 5 bases to trimming and J lost 2 bases; unmatched junction nucleotides: 7. In germline, CDR1 is SGHTA, CDR2 FQGNSA. CDR3 length: 15 residues. The data stem from a study of T cells in Graves' hyperthyroidism and ophthalmopathy. Study-level information: Blood from the periphery was taken at initial diagnosis, before any treatment.

Regarding the study as a whole: Clonotypes that were expanded in thyroid above 0.001 mostly appeared in blood too. Ophthalmopathy and stable hyperthyroidism were told apart by a 13 V-J model.

Amplified TCR beta CDR3 regions derived from RNA transcripts. Primed by the HTBI set, a first-round RT-PCR was run on the TCR CDR3. TCRdb re-called the multiplex PCR reads through MiXCR, storing one row per CDR3 protein. The sample includes more than 300,000 distinct CDR3 sequences, around a sixth of them seen just once. Sequencing was carried out using blood. The receptor was derived from a man younger than 35 with Graves' ophthalmopathy. The V and J genes are TRBV7-2 and TRBJ2-7; TRBD2 matches at 9 bases. CDR3 amino acids: CASSPGLASTYEQYF. The CDR3 coding sequence is TGTGCCAGCAGCCCCGGACTAGCGAGTACCTACGAGCAGTACTTC.